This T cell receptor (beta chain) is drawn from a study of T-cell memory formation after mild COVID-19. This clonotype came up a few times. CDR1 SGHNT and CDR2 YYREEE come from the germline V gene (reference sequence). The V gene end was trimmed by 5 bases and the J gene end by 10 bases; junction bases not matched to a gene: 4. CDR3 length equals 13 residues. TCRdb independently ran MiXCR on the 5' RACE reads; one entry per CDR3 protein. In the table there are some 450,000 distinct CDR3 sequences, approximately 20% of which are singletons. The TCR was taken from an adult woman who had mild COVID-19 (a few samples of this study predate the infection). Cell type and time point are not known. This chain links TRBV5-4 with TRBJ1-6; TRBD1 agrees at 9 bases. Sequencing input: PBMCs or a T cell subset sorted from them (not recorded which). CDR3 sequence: CASRRTGESPLHF. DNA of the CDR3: TGTGCCAGCAGGCGGACAGGGGAATCACCCCTCCACTTT.